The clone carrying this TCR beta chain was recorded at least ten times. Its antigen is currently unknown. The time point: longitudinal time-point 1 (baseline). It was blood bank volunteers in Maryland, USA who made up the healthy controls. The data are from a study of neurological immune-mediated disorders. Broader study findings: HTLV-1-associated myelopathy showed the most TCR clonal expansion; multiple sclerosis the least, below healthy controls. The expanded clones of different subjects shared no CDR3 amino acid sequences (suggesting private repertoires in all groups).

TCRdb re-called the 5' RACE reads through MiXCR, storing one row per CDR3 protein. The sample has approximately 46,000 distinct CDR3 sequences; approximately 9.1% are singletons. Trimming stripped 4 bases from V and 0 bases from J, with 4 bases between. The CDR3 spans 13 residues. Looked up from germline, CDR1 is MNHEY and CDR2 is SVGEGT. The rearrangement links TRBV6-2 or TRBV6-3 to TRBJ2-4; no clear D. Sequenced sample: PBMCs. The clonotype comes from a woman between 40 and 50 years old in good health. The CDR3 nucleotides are TGTGCCAGCAGTTTAATAGCCAAAAACATTCAGTACTTC. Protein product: CASSLIAKNIQYF.